This T cell receptor (beta chain) derives from a study of T-cell reconstitution after alpha-beta-depleted transplantation in children. Unique molecular identifiers were incorporated into the prepared TCRbeta library. TCRdb fed the PCR reads into MiXCR, producing one record per CDR3 protein. The sample contains about 270,000 distinct CDR3 sequences, about 10% of which appear only once. V was clipped by 1 base and J by 9 bases, with 16 bases between them. The CDR3 contains 15 residues. Germline-derived CDR1 and CDR2 are LNHNV and YYDKDF (reference sequence). This clonotype has ten or more counts. V is TRBV15 and J is TRBJ2-1; no definite D call. This receptor was taken from a human donor who donated a stem cell graft to a child with SCID. The specimen was PBMCs from the stem cell graft donor, collected from the stem cell graft. CDR3 coding DNA: TGTGCCACCAGCAGAGTAGAGAATTTAAAAAGTGAGCAGTTCTTC. Amino acid sequence: CATSRVENLKSEQFF.